The TCR beta chain described here comes from a study of Ad26.COV2.S vaccination and SARS-CoV-2 variants. Background on the study: Intramuscular Ad26.COV2.S at 5x10^10 or 1x10^11 viral particles. Study-wide results and limits: Similar non-spike TCR breadth was seen in vaccine and placebo recipients.

Stated treatment: some 19 received Ad26.COV2.S at low or high dose, single or two shots; five or six received placebo; per-sample allocation not given. Collection of the samples took place on day 63 after the first injection of vaccine or placebo. This CDR3 has 13 residues. V lost 0 bases to trimming and J lost 6 bases, with 9 bases between them. Germline assignment: CDR1 SGHTS and CDR2 YDEGEE. About this clone itself: The antigen is not known.

The table came from immunoSEQ multiplex PCR; TCRdb's copy has only in-frame clones and leaves some out. The table includes about 330,000 clones, roughly 90% detected once. The source is a person aged 18-65 years who received the Ad26.COV2.S COVID-19 vaccine or a placebo. Here the sequenced sample was peripheral blood, taken in a trial of Ad26.COV2.S vaccine versus placebo. V usage is TRBV5-8 and J usage is TRBJ1-2; no definite D call. The CDR3 nucleotides are TGTGCCAGCAGCTTGGAACGGTCAGATGGCTACACCTTC. This encodes CASSLERSDGYTF.